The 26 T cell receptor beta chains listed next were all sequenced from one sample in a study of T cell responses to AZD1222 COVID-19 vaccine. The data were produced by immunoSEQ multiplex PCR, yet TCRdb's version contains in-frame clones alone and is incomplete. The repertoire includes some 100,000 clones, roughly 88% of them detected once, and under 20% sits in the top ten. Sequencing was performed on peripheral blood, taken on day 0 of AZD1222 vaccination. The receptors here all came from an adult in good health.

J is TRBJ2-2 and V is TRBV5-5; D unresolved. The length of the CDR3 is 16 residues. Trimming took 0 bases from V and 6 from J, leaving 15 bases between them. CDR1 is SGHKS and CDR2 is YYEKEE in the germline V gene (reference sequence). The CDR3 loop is CASSLVDKVAAGELFF. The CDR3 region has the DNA TGTGCCAGCAGCTTGGTAGACAAGGTTGCAGCCGGGGAGCTGTTTTTT.

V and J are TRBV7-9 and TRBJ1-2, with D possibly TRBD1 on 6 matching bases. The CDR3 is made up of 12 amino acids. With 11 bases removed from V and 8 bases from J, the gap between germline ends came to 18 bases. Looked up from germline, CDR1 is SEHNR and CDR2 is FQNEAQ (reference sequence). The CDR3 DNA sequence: TGTGCCGGATCCCTGGGGGCATTGGGCTACACCTTC. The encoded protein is CAGSLGALGYTF.

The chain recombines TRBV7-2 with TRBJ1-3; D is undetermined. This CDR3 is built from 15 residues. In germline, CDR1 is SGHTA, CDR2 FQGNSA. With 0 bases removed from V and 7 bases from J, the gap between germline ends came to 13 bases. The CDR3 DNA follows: TGTGCCAGCAGCTTAGCGCAGGAGAGGGTGAACACCATATATTTT. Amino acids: CASSLAQERVNTIYF.

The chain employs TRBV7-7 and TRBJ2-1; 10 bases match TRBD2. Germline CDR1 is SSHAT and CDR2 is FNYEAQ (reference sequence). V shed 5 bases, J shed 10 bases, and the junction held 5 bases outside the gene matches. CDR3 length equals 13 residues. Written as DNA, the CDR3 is TGTGCCAGCAGCCCTAGCGGGGGCAGAGAGCAGTTCTTC. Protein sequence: CASSPSGGREQFF. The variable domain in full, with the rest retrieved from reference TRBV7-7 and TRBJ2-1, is GAGVSQSPRYKVTKRGQDVTLRCDPISSHATLYWYQQALGQGPEFLTYFNYEAQPDKSGLPSDRFSAERPEGSISTLTIQRTEQRDSAMYRCASSPSGGREQFFGPGTRLTVL.

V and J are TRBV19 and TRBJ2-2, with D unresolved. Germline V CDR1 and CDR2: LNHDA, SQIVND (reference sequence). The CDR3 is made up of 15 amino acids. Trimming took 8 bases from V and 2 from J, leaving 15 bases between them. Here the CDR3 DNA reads TGTGCCAGTCGTCGTAAAGGGTTCAACACCGGGGAGCTGTTTTTT. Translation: CASRRKGFNTGELFF.

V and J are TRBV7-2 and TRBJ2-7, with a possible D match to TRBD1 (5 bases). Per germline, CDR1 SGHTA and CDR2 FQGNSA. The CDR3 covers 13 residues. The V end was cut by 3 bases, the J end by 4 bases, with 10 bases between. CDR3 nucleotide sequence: TGTGCCAGCAGCTTGCCAGGGCAGTACGAGCAGTACTTC. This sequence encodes CASSLPGQYEQYF. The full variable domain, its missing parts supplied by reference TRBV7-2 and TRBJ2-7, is GAGVSQSPSNKVTEKGKDVELRCDPISGHTALYWYRQSLGQGLEFLIYFQGNSAPDKSGLPSDRFSAERTGGSVSTLTIQRTQQEDSAVYLCASSLPGQYEQYFGPGTRLTVT.

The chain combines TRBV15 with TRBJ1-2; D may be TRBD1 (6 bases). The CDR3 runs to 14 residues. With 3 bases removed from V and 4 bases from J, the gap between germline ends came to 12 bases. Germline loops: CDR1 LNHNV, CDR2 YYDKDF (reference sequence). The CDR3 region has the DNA TGTGCCACCAGCAGGGAACAGGGATTCTATGGCTACACCTTC. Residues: CATSREQGFYGYTF.

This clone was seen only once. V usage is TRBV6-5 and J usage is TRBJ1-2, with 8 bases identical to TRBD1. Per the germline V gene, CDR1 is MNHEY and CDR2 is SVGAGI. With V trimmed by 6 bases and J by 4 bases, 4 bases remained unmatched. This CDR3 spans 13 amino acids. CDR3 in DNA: TGTGCCAGCAGCCGGACAGGGACCTATGGCTACACCTTC. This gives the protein CASSRTGTYGYTF.

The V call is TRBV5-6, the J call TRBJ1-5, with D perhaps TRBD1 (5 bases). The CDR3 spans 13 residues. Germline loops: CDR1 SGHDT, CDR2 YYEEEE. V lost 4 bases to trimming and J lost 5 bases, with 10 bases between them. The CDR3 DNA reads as TGTGCCAGCAGCCCCGGGACTCATCAGCCCCAGCATTTT. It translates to CASSPGTHQPQHF. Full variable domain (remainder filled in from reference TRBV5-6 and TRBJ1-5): DAGVTQSPTHLIKTRGQQVTLRCSPKSGHDTVSWYQQALGQGPQFIFQYYEEEERQRGNFPDRFSGHQFPNYSSELNVNALLLGDSALYLCASSPGTHQPQHFGDGTRLSIL.

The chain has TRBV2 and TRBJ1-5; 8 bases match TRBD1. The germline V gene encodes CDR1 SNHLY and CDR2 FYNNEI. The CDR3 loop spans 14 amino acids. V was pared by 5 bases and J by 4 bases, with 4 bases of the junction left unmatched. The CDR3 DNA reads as TGTGCCAGCAGTAAGGACAGGGTAAATCAGCCCCAGCATTTT. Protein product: CASSKDRVNQPQHF.

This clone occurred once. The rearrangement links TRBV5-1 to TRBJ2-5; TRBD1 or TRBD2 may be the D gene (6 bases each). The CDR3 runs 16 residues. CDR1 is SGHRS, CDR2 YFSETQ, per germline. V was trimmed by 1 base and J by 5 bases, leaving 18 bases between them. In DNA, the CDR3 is TGCGCCAGCAGCTTGCCTCGGGGGCTTTCGATTGAGACCCAGTACTTC. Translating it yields CASSLPRGLSIETQYF.

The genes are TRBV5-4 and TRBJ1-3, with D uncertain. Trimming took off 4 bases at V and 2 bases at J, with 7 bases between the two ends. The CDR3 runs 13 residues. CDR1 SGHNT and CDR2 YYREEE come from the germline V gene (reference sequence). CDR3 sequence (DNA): TGTGCCAGCAGCCTCCCCCCTGGAAACACCATATATTTT. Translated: CASSLPPGNTIYF.

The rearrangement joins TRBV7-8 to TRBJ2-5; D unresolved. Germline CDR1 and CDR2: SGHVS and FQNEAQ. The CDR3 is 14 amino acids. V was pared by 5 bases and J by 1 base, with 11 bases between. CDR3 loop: CASSPPWTQETQYF. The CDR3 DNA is TGTGCCAGCAGCCCCCCCTGGACCCAAGAGACCCAGTACTTC.

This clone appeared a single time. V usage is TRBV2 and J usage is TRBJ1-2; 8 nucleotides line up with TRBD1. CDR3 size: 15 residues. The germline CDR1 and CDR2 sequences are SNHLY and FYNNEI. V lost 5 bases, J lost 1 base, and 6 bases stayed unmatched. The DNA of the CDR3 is TGTGCCAGCAGTCCCGACAGGGGTTATAACTATGGCTACACCTTC. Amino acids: CASSPDRGYNYGYTF. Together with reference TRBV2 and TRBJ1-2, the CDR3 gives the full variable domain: EPEVTQTPSHQVTQMGQEVILRCVPISNHLYFYWYRQILGQKVEFLVSFYNNEISEKSEIFDDQFSVERPDGSNFTLKIRSTKLEDSAMYFCASSPDRGYNYGYTFGSGTRLTVV.

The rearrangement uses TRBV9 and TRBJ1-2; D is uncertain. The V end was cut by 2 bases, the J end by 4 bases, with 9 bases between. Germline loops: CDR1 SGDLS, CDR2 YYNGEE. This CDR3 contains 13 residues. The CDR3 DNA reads TGTGCCAGCAGCGTTGGCACGTTCTATGGCTACACCTTC. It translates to CASSVGTFYGYTF.

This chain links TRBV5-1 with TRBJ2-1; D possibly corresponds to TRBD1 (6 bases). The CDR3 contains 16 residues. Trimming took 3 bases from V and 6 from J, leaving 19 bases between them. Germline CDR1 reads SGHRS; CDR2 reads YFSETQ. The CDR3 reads CASSSGLGGRINEQFF. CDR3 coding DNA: TGCGCCAGCAGCTCCGGTTTAGGGGGTCGGATCAATGAGCAGTTCTTC.

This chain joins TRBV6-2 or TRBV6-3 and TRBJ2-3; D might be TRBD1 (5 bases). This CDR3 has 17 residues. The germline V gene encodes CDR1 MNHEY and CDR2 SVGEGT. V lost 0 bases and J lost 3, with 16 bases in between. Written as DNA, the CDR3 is TGTGCCAGCAGTTACTCCGGCAGTAAAGGGGCGACAGATACGCAGTATTTT. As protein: CASSYSGSKGATDTQYF.

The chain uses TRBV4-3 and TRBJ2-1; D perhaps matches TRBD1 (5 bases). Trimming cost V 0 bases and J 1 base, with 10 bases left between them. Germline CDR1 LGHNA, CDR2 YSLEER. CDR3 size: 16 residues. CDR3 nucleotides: TGCGCCAGCAGCCAAGATAGGGCAGGGTCCTACAATGAGCAGTTCTTC. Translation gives CASSQDRAGSYNEQFF.

The CDR3 region is CASSASGANNEQFF. DNA for the CDR3: TGTGCCAGCAGCGCTAGCGGGGCGAACAATGAGCAGTTCTTC. J is TRBJ2-1 and V is TRBV7-2, with 9 bases identical to TRBD2. V lost 5 bases, J lost 5 bases, and 4 bases stayed unmatched. This CDR3 has 14 residues. CDR1 is SGHTA and CDR2 is FQGNSA in the germline V gene.

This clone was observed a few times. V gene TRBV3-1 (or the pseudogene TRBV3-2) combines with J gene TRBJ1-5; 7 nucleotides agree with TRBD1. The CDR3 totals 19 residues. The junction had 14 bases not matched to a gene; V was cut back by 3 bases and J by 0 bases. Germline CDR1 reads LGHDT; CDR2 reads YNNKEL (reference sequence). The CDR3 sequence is CASSHTNRGPDHSNQPQHF. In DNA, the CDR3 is TGTGCCAGCAGCCACACGAACAGGGGACCCGACCATAGCAATCAGCCCCAGCATTTT.

CDR3 bases: TGTGCCAGCAGCCCTGGGACAGGCTATGGCTACACCTTC. It is translated as CASSPGTGYGYTF. This chain joins TRBV7-9 and TRBJ1-2; the match to TRBD1 covers 8 bases. Germline V gene sequence: CDR1 SEHNR, CDR2 FQNEAQ (reference sequence). CDR3 size: 13 residues. Unmatched junction bases numbered 3, after V lost 5 bases and J lost 4 bases. Together with reference TRBV7-9 and TRBJ1-2, the CDR3 gives the full variable domain: DTGVSQNPRHKITKRGQNVTFRCDPISEHNRLYWYRQTLGQGPEFLTYFQNEAQLEKSRLLSDRFSAERPKGSFSTLEIQRTEQGDSAMYLCASSPGTGYGYTFGSGTRLTVV.

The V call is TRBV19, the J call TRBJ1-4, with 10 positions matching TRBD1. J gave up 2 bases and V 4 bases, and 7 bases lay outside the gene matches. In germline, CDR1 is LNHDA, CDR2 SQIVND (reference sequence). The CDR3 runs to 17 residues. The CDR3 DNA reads TGTGCCAGTAGTAACCGGACAGGGGGAAGGACTAATGAAAAACTGTTTTTT. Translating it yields CASSNRTGGRTNEKLFF.

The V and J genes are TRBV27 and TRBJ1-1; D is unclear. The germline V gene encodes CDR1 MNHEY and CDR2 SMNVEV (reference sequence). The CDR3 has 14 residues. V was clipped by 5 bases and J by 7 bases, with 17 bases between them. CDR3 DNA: TGTGCCAGCAGTCCCATTTTTGGACGGTTTGAAGCTTTCTTT. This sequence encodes CASSPIFGRFEAFF.

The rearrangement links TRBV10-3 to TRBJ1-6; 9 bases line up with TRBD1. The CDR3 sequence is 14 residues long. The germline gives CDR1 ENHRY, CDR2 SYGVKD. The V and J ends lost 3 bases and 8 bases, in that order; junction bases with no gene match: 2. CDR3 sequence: CAISERDRDSPLHF. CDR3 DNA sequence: TGTGCCATCAGTGAACGGGACAGGGATTCACCCCTCCACTTT.

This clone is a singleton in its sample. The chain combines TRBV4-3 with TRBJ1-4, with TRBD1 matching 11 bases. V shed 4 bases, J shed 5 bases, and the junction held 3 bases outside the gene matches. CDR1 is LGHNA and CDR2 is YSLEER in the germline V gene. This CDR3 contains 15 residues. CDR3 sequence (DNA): TGCGCCAGCAGCCGCGGACAGGGGGCGAATGAAAAACTGTTTTTT. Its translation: CASSRGQGANEKLFF.

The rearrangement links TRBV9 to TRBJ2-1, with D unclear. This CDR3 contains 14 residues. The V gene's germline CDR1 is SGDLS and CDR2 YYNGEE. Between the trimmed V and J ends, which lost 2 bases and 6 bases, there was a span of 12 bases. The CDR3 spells CASSVGVKANEQFF. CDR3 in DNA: TGTGCCAGCAGCGTTGGGGTCAAAGCCAATGAGCAGTTCTTC.